This entry describes one T cell receptor beta chain. Antigen: not known. It was with a sample-barcoded 5' primer and a J-beta primer mix that a second PCR of about 7 to 12 cycles was run. TCRdb re-called the 5' RACE reads with MiXCR, one entry per CDR3 protein. The sample carries hundreds of thousands of distinct CDR3 sequences, 20% to 25% recorded once. Per germline, CDR1 SGHDT and CDR2 YYEEEE. The CDR3 sequence is 14 residues long. This specimen comes from a study of blood T cells in healthy people across ages. General study points: Samples with more naive T cells showed higher observed beta diversity.

The sequenced sample was blood. The chain employs TRBV5-6 and TRBJ2-5, with 10 nucleotides matching TRBD1. The closer fit of TRBJ2-7 to the DNA end suggests the J call may be wrong. The TCR comes from a man aged 70 or older in good health. This CDR3 is CASSRDRGFYEQYF. DNA of the CDR3: TGTGCCAGCAGCCGGGACAGGGGCTTTTACGAGCAGTACTTC.